This entry concerns a single T cell receptor beta chain. The antigen remains unidentified. A single record per CDR3 protein comes from TCRdb applying MiXCR to the PCR reads. Among more than 450,000 distinct CDR3 sequences listed, over 20% were seen once. Each library that profiled naive CD8 cells came from roughly 20,000 to 1,000,000 sorted cells with 10%, 30% or 50% RNA. The authors gated naive CD8 T cells as CD8+CD4-CCR7+CD45RA+ for sorting. This entry comes from a study of molecular identifiers for immune sequencing clone quantification. Study observations and caveats: For effector cells, clones above 20 RNA copies held over 98% of molecules; for naive cells, under 1%. The study reportedly detected spiked Jurkat TCR RNA from one cell among about a million naive cells.

Source material: naive CD8+ T cells from blood, with Jurkat cell RNA spiked in. Described subset: FACS-sorted CD8+CD4-CCR7+CD45RA+ naive T cells. This receptor was identified in a human donor in good health. Some libraries in this study had Jurkat cell RNA spiked in.

The CDR3: CASSVEADSTPYSYNEQFF. The CDR3 region has the DNA TGTGCCAGCAGCGTAGAGGCCGATTCGACGCCCTACTCCTACAATGAGCAGTTCTTC. The chain links TRBV9 to TRBJ2-1; no reliable D call. Trimming removed 0 bases at V and 0 bases at J, with 19 bases between. CDR1 is SGDLS, CDR2 YYNGEE, per germline. The CDR3 length is 19 residues.